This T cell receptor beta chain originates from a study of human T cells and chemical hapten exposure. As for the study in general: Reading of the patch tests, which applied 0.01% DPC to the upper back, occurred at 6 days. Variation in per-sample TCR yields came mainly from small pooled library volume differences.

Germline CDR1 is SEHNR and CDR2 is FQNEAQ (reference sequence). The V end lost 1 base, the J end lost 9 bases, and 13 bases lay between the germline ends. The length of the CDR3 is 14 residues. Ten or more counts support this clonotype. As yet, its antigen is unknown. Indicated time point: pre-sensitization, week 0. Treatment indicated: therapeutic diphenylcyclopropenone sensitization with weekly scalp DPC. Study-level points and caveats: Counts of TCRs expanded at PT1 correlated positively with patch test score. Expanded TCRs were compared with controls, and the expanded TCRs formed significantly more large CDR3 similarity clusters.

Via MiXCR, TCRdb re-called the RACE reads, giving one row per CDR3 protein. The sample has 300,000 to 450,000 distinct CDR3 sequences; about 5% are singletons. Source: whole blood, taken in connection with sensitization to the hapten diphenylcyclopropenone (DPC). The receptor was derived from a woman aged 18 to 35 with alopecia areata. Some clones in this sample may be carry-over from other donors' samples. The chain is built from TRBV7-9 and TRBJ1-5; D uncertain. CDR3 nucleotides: TGTGCCAGCAGCTTAGACACGCTAGCGGGGCCCCAGCATTTT. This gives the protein CASSLDTLAGPQHF.